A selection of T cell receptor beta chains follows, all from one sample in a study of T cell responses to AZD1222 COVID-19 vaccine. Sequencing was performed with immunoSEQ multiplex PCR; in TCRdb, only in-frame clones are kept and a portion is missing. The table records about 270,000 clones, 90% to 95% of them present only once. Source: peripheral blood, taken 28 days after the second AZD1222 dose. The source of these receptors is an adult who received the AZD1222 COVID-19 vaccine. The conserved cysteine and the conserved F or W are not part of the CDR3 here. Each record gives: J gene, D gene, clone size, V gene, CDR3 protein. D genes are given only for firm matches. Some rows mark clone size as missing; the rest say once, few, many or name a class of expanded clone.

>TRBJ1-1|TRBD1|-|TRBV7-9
ASSFGTGGRTEAF
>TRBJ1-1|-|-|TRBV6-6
ASLLQVENTEAF
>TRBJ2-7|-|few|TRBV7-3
ASSLGVGVTYEQY
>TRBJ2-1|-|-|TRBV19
ASKRHNNEQF
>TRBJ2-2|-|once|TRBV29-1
SARVRGELF
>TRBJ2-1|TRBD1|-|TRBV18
ASSLSLQPGQGPYNEQF
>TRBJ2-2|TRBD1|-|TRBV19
ASSLQGATGELF
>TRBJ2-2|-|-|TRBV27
ASSFYSTGELF
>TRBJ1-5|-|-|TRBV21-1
ASSKGGQTNQPQH
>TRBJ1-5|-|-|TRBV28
ASRIRGYSNQPQH
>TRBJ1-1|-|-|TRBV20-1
SARRNTEAF
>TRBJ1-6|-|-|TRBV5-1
ASSGEQPSYSPLH
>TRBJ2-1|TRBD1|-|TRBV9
ASTRQGVSYNEQF
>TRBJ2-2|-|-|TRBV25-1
ASSEWEPPNTGELF
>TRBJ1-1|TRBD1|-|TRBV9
ASSAGQGNTEAF
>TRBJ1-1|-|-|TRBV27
ASSAGGGTEAF
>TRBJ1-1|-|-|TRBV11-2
ASSLAARDTEAF
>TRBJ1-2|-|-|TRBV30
AWHQGYGYT
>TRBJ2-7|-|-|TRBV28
ASSLGKGFTYEQY
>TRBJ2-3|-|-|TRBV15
ATSSPRDTQY
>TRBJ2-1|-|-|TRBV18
ASSSTVYNEQF
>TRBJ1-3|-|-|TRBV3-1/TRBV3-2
ASSQGGGSSGNTIY
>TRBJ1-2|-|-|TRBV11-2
ASSLLAANYGYT
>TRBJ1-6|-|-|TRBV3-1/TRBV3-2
ASSQPGGSPLH
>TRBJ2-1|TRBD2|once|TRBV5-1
ASSLERAGANEQF
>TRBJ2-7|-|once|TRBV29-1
SVDKGLGGPYEQY
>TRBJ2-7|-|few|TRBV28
ASSIEGYEQY
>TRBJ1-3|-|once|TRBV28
ASSPTGQALGNTIY
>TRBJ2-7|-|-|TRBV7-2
ASSLRVREEQY
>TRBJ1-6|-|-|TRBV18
ASSPGTANNSPLH
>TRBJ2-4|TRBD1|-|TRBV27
ASTQGAGRGNIQY
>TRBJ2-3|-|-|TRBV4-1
ASSRVGRGNTDTQY
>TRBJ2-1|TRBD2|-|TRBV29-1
SVALTSGSRNEQF
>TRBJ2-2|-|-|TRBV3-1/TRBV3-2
ASSHAGELF
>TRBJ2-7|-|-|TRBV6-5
ASSSRPLVYEQY
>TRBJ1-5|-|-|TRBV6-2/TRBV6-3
ASSAPRTVSNQPQH
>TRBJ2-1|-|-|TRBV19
ASRKGQRDEQF
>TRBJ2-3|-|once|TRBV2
ASRSLGGRTDTQY
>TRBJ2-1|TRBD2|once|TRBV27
ASSYPSGGAYNEQF
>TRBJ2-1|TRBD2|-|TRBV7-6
ASSGSSGRALNEQF